This record looks at one T cell receptor beta chain sequence and its context. V was cut by 7 bases and J by 4 bases, with 13 bases left in between. In germline, CDR1 is SNHLY, CDR2 FYNNEI. This CDR3 has 13 residues. The sample originates from a study of shared T cell receptors in the human thymus. TCRdb's copy holds only in-frame clones and misses some; the assay was immunoSEQ multiplex PCR. The sample has about 380,000 clones; 85% to 95% are singletons. V and J are TRBV2 and TRBJ1-2, with D maybe TRBD1 (5 bases). Sequenced input: thymocytes. The receptor comes from a human donor. The CDR3, as DNA: TGTGCCAGCAAGAAGGGGTTTTTCTATGGCTACACCTTC. It encodes CASKKGFFYGYTF.